One sample yielded the 25 T cell receptor beta chains listed below, sequenced in a study of cytomegalovirus exposure and HLA in healthy donors. PCR employed 60 Vbeta and 13 Jbeta primers. This table comes from immunoSEQ multiplex PCR, and its TCRdb copy is limited to in-frame clones, with some not included. The sample includes 200,000 to 250,000 clones, more than 75% of them seen just once. Source material: PBMCs. The receptor set was obtained from a human donor in good health.

The chain is built from TRBV5-1 and TRBJ1-4; TRBD1 is a possible D gene (5 bases). The ends were cut back, 1 base at V and 0 bases at J, with 16 bases in the middle. Looked up from germline, CDR1 is SGHRS and CDR2 is YFSETQ. The CDR3 has 18 residues. This CDR3 is CASSLFHRSLTTNEKLFF. DNA for the CDR3: TGCGCCAGCAGCTTGTTCCACAGGAGTCTAACAACTAATGAAAAACTGTTTTTT.

The CDR3 loop is CASSFKGLAETQYF. As DNA, the CDR3 is TGTGCCAGCAGTTTCAAGGGACTAGCAGAGACCCAGTACTTC. The chain has TRBV6-6 and TRBJ2-5; 9 positions agree with TRBD2. The germline gives CDR1 MNHNY, CDR2 SVGAGI (reference sequence). The V gene end was trimmed by 4 bases and the J gene end by 4 bases; junction bases not matched to a gene: 4. The CDR3 has 14 residues.

The CDR3 spells CASSREANRAQYF. The CDR3 bases are TGTGCCAGTTCGCGGGAGGCCAACCGGGCGCAGTATTTT. This sequence joins TRBV6-5 and TRBJ2-3; the match to TRBD2 covers 8 bases. Germline V lookup: CDR1 MNHEY, CDR2 SVGAGI. The CDR3 length is 13 residues. The V segment lost 9 bases and the J segment 10 bases; nucleotides outside the gene matches: 12.

The gene calls are TRBV30 and TRBJ2-3; D gene unclear. The germline CDR1 and CDR2 sequences are GTSNPN and SVGIG (reference sequence). The CDR3 spans 14 residues. The V end was cut by 2 bases, the J end by 2 bases, with 11 bases between. CDR3 protein: CAWSFGRHTDTQYF. The CDR3 region has the DNA TGTGCCTGGAGTTTTGGCAGACACACAGATACGCAGTATTTT.

This chain connects TRBV11-2 to TRBJ1-2, with D perhaps matching TRBD1 (5 bases). CDR1 is SGHAT, CDR2 FQNNGV, per germline. Trimming pared 3 bases from V and 7 bases from J, leaving 15 bases between. The CDR3 runs 14 residues. CDR3 protein: CASSFLRGSGGYTF. The CDR3 DNA follows: TGTGCCAGCAGCTTCCTCCGGGGGTCTGGTGGCTACACCTTC.

The chain uses TRBV6-6 and TRBJ2-7; 8 positions agree with TRBD1. CDR1 MNHNY and CDR2 SVGAGI come from the germline V gene (reference sequence). The CDR3 runs 15 residues. J gave up 5 bases and V 6 bases, and 12 bases lay outside the gene matches. DNA for the CDR3: TGTGCCAGCAGCCTGACTCAGGGACAGGTACACGAGCAGTACTTC. Translation gives CASSLTQGQVHEQYF.

The chain combines TRBV28 with TRBJ2-3, with 7 nucleotides matching TRBD2. Germline CDR1 is MDHEN and CDR2 is SYDVKM. The trim removed 2 bases at V and 2 bases at J, leaving 13 bases unmatched. The CDR3 length is 18 residues. In DNA, the CDR3 is TGTGCCAGCAGTTTAACCTTGGTTGCGGGAGTTATCACAGATACGCAGTATTTT. Translated, it gives CASSLTLVAGVITDTQYF.

The rearrangement joins TRBV7-9 to TRBJ1-1, with 7 bases that match TRBD1. Per the germline V gene, CDR1 is SEHNR and CDR2 is FQNEAQ (reference sequence). CDR3 length: 17 residues. After removal of 2 bases from V and 6 bases from J, the junction contained 15 bases not matched to a gene. The CDR3 coding sequence is TGTGCCAGCAGCTTACCCACAAGGGGGCCTAGGGCTGCTGAAGCTTTCTTT. Its translation is CASSLPTRGPRAAEAFF.

The rearrangement uses TRBV19 and TRBJ2-1; weak D call: TRBD1 (6 bases). Trimming left V 4 bases short and J 8 bases short, with 24 bases between. CDR3 length: 17 residues. CDR1 is LNHDA and CDR2 is SQIVND in the germline V gene (reference sequence). The CDR3 coding sequence is TGTGCCAGTAGTAGAGAAACGACAGGCCTAATTGGGGATGAGCAGTTCTTC. Protein sequence: CASSRETTGLIGDEQFF.

CDR3 sequence: CATGAGTSASEQYF. The CDR3 bases are TGTGCCACCGGGGCTGGGACTAGCGCCTCCGAGCAGTACTTC. V usage is TRBV13 and J usage is TRBJ2-7; 10 bases are a match to TRBD2. The CDR3 is 14 amino acids. Per the germline V gene, CDR1 is PRHDT and CDR2 is FYEKMQ (reference sequence). J lost 6 bases, V lost 10 bases, and 12 bases had no gene match.

This sequence joins TRBV15 and TRBJ2-1, with TRBD2 identical over 15 bases. The CDR3 is 16 amino acids. Germline CDR1 and CDR2: LNHNV and YYDKDF (reference sequence). The V gene end was trimmed by 4 bases and the J gene end by 7 bases; junction bases not matched to a gene: 5. The chain's CDR3 is CATSKRTSGRENEQFF. The CDR3 DNA reads as TGTGCCACCAGCAAAAGGACTAGCGGGAGGGAGAATGAGCAGTTCTTC. Using reference TRBV15 and TRBJ2-1 for the parts outside the CDR3, the full variable domain is DAMVIQNPRYQVTQFGKPVTLSCSQTLNHNVMYWYQQKSSQAPKLLFHYYDKDFNNEADTPDNFQSRRPNTSFCFLDIRSPGLGDTAMYLCATSKRTSGRENEQFFGPGTRLTVL.

The chain joins TRBV27 to TRBJ2-1; a weak D match, TRBD2 (6 bases). The CDR3 spans 12 residues. Germline V gives CDR1 MNHEY, CDR2 SMNVEV (reference sequence). With 2 bases removed from V and 10 bases from J, the gap between germline ends came to 9 bases. The CDR3 here is CASSLGGGEQFF. The CDR3 bases are TGTGCCAGCAGTTTAGGTGGGGGGGAGCAGTTCTTC.

Comment on this clone: The junction and the germline gene differ at one end; a read error may be behind it. The chain combines TRBV7-9 with TRBJ2-4; D gene uncertain. Germline CDR1 SEHNR, CDR2 FQNEAQ (reference sequence). This CDR3 is built from 14 residues. Here the CDR3 reads CSSSSQLTLNIQYF. The CDR3 nucleotides read TGTTCCAGCAGCTCACAGCTGACATTAAACATTCAGTACTTC. The complete variable domain, with remaining parts taken from reference TRBV7-9 and TRBJ2-4, reads DTGVSQNPRHKITKRGQNVTFRCDPISEHNRLYWYRQTLGQGPEFLTYFQNEAQLEKSRLLSDRFSAERPKGSFSTLEIQRTEQGDSAMYLCSSSSQLTLNIQYFGAGTRLSVL.

This sequence joins TRBV11-3 and TRBJ2-1; D remains ambiguous. Germline V gene data show CDR1 as SGHNT and CDR2 as YENEEA. V lost 9 bases and J 5 bases, leaving 11 bases between the germline ends. The CDR3 loop spans 12 amino acids. Written as DNA, the CDR3 is TGTGCCAGTTCCCTAGAGAACAATGAGCAGTTCTTC. Residues: CASSLENNEQFF. The entire variable domain, with the rest obtained from reference TRBV11-3 and TRBJ2-1, is as follows: EAGVVQSPRYKIIEKKQPVAFWCNPISGHNTLYWYLQNLGQGPELLIRYENEEAVDDSQLPKDRFSAERLKGVDSTLKIQPAELGDSAVYLCASSLENNEQFFGPGTRLTVL.

The rearrangement joins TRBV7-8 to TRBJ2-2; a weak D match, TRBD2 (5 bases). Germline V gene sequence: CDR1 SGHVS, CDR2 FQNEAQ. This CDR3 has 15 residues. V was shortened by 2 bases and J by 4 bases, with 11 bases between the two germline ends. The CDR3 is CASSLPPRGTGELFF. For the CDR3, the DNA is TGTGCCAGCAGCTTACCCCCTCGGGGCACCGGGGAGCTGTTTTTT. Combining the CDR3 with reference TRBV7-8 and TRBJ2-2 gives the whole variable domain GAGVSQSPRYKVAKRGQDVALRCDPISGHVSLFWYQQALGQGPEFLTYFQNEAQLDKSGLPSDRFFAERPEGSVSTLKIQRTQQEDSAVYLCASSLPPRGTGELFFGEGSRLTVL.

This clone appeared once. Other nucleotide sequences from this sample produce the same CDR3. V gene TRBV5-1 combines with J gene TRBJ2-7, with D perhaps TRBD2 (5 bases). Trimming pared 5 bases from V and 2 bases from J, leaving 8 bases between. In germline, CDR1 is SGHRS, CDR2 YFSETQ. There are 12 residues in the CDR3. CDR3 nucleotides: TGCGCCAGCAGTAGGGAGCCCTACGAGCAGTACTTC. It codes for CASSREPYEQYF.

The V gene is TRBV6-1, the J gene TRBJ2-1; tentatively, D is TRBD1 (5 bases). Germline V gives CDR1 MNHNS, CDR2 SASEGT. The length of the CDR3 is 13 residues. Between the trimmed V and J ends, which lost 7 bases and 7 bases, there was a span of 14 bases. The CDR3 sequence: CASTDSLRNEQFF. The DNA of the CDR3 is TGTGCCAGCACCGACAGCTTGAGGAATGAGCAGTTCTTC.

This sequence joins TRBV13 and TRBJ2-7; D unclear. Germline CDR1 is PRHDT and CDR2 is FYEKMQ (reference sequence). Trimming pared 4 bases from V and 1 base from J, leaving 8 bases between. This CDR3 is built from 13 residues. The CDR3 DNA reads as TGTGCCAGCAGCTCCCAACTTTCCTACGAGCAGTACTTC. This codes for CASSSQLSYEQYF.

A remark on this clone: Other DNA sequences in the sample encode the same CDR3. V usage is TRBV18 and J usage is TRBJ2-7, with D unclear. V shed 3 bases and J shed 2 bases, with 5 bases lying between them. Germline V gene data show CDR1 as KGHSH and CDR2 as LQKENI. There are 12 residues in the CDR3. CDR3 in amino acids: CASSPEAYEQYF. The CDR3 bases are TGTGCCAGCTCACCCGAGGCCTACGAGCAGTACTTC.

This chain links TRBV6-5 with TRBJ1-5; D gene ambiguous. V was trimmed by 2 bases and J by 5 bases, leaving 7 bases between them. Germline CDR1 MNHEY, CDR2 SVGAGI. CDR3 length: 13 amino acids. Written as DNA, the CDR3 is TGTGCCAGCAGTTACGGTGAGGATCAGCCCCAGCATTTT. Residues: CASSYGEDQPQHF.

The chain recombines TRBV18 with TRBJ2-7, with TRBD2 matching over 7 bases. Germline CDR1 reads KGHSH; CDR2 reads LQKENI. V was clipped by 5 bases and J by 6 bases; unmatched bases: 13. The CDR3 has 15 amino acids. The CDR3 DNA is TGTGCCAGCTCATCCGAGACTAGCAAACTTTCCGAGCAGTACTTC. It encodes CASSSETSKLSEQYF.

This clone has only a few counts. This chain connects TRBV7-3 to TRBJ2-1; TRBD1 is a possible D gene (5 bases). Germline-derived CDR1 and CDR2 are SGHTA and FQGTGA. V lost 5 bases and J lost 3, with 14 bases in between. The CDR3 is made up of 15 amino acids. This chain's CDR3 is CASSLKGVGYNEQFF. The CDR3 nucleotides are TGTGCCAGCAGCCTAAAAGGGGTGGGCTACAATGAGCAGTTCTTC.

The chain recombines TRBV10-3 with TRBJ1-1; D gene unclear. Germline CDR1 and CDR2: ENHRY and SYGVKD. V shed 6 bases and J shed 1 base, with 9 bases lying between them. The CDR3 is 13 residues long. The chain's CDR3 is CAISSEPNTEAFF. In DNA form, the CDR3 reads TGTGCCATCAGCTCGGAGCCGAACACTGAAGCTTTCTTT.

This rearrangement joins TRBV28 to TRBJ1-4; 8 nucleotides agree with TRBD1. With 3 bases clipped from V and 13 bases from J, the junction kept 10 bases outside the gene matches. The V gene's germline CDR1 is MDHEN and CDR2 SYDVKM. This CDR3 comprises 14 residues. CDR3 residues: CASSFETGVYRLFF. CDR3 DNA: TGTGCCAGCAGTTTCGAGACAGGGGTTTATAGACTGTTTTTT.

The V gene is TRBV5-1, the J gene TRBJ2-5; 7 bases line up with TRBD2. V shed 5 bases, J shed 1 base, and the junction held 11 bases outside the gene matches. The length of the CDR3 is 16 residues. The germline V gene encodes CDR1 SGHRS and CDR2 YFSETQ. This CDR3 reads CASRGWGTGGQETQYF. Here the CDR3 DNA reads TGCGCCAGCAGAGGATGGGGGACGGGGGGCCAAGAGACCCAGTACTTC. The variable domain in full, with the rest retrieved from reference TRBV5-1 and TRBJ2-5, is KAGVTQTPRYLIKTRGQQVTLSCSPISGHRSVSWYQQTPGQGLQFLFEYFSETQRNKGNFPGRFSGRQFSNSRSEMNVSTLELGDSALYLCASRGWGTGGQETQYFGPGTRLLVL.